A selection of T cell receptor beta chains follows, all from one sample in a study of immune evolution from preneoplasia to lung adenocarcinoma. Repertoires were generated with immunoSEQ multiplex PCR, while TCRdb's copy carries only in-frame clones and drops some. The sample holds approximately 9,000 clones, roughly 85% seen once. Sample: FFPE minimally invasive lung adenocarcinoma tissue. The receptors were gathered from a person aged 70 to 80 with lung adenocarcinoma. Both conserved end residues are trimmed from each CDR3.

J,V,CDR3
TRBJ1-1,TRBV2,ASSDGTGGVGTEAF
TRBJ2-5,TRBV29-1,SAIPAGAKTQY
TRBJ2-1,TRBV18,ASSQNNEQF
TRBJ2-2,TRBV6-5,ASSYFGTGGTGELF
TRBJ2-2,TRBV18,ASSPTGLDTGELF
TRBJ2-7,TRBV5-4,ASSLAVSQGLNEQY
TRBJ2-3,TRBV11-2,ASSLGGSDTQY
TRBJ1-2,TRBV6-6,ASSSGGGYT
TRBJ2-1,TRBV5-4,ASSFAGGNDEQF
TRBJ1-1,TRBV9,ASSGRGGVNTEAF
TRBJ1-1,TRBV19,ASRSMGRGSRRDTEAF
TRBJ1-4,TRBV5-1,ASSWESGTGEKLF
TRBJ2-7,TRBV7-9,ASSPGTVRAYEQY
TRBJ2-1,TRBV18,ASSPSSPQRGPRSEQF
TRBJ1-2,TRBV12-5,ASGLGDGNYGYT
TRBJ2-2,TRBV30,AWTYRDPNTGELF
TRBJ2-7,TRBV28,ASSLGQAPYEQY
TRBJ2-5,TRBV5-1,ASSFTGGPGTQY
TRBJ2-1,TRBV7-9,ASSLLGRNNEQF
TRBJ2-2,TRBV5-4,ASSLARGASTGELF
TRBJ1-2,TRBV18,ASSPPAGGFHYGYT
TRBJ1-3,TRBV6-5,ASSYEGGLGNTIY
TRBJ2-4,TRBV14,ASSHKRDYTMRGSGGENIQY
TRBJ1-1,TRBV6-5,ASSNDKFGAF
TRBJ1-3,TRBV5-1,ASSQGETGNTIY
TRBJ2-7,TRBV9,ASSPLGQGIGEQY
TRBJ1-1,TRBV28,ASSTGLNTEAF
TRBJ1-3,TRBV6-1,ASRIDRNSGNTIY
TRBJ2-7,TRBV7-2,ASSLRGVNSYEQY
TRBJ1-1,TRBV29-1,SVVGRNIMNTEAF
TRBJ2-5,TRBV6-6,ASSYSDRSQETQY
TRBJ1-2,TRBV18,ASSTGESYGYT
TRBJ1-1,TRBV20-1,RSYGPEAF
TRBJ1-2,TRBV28,ASSRMGNRGPDYGYT
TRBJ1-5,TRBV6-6,ASSFVTGNNQPQH
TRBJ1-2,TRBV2,ASSVEGGYT
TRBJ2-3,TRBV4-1,ASSQIGTRASTDTQY
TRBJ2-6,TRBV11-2,ASSSTSGGGSGANVLT
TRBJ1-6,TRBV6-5,ASSFQGLNSPLH
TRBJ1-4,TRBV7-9,ASSRTGKNEKLF
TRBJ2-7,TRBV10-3,AISEELSYEQY
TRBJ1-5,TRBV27,ASSLTGQGTQPQH